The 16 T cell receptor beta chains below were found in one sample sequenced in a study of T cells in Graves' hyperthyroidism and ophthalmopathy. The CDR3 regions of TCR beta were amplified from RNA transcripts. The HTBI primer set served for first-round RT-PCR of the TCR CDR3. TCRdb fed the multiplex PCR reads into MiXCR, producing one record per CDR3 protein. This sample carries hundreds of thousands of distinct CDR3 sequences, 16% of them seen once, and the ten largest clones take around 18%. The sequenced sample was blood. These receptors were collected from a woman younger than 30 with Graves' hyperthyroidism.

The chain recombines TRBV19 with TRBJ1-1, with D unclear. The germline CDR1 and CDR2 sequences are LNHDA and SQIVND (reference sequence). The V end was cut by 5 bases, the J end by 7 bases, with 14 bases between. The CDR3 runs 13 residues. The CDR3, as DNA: TGTGCCAGTAGTCCCCGAGGGCAGCTTGAAGCTTTCTTT. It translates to CASSPRGQLEAFF. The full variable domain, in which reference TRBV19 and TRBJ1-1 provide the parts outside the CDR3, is DGGITQSPKYLFRKEGQNVTLSCEQNLNHDAMYWYRQDPGQGLRLIYYSQIVNDFQKGDIAEGYSVSREKKESFPLTVTSAQKNPTAFYLCASSPRGQLEAFFGQGTRLTVV.

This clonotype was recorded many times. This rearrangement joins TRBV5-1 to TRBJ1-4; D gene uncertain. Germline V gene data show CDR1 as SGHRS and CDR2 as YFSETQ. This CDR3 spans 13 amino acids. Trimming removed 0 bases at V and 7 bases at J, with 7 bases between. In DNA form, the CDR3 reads TGCGCCAGCAGCTTGGGAGGGATTGAAAAACTGTTTTTT. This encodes CASSLGGIEKLFF.

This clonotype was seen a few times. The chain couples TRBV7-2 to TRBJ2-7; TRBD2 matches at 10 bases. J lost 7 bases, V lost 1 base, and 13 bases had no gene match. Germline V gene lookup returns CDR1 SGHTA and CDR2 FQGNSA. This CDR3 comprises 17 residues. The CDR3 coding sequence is TGTGCCAGCAGCTTAGGAGTATCTAGCGGGGGCCAGGAGGAGCAGTACTTC. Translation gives CASSLGVSSGGQEEQYF.

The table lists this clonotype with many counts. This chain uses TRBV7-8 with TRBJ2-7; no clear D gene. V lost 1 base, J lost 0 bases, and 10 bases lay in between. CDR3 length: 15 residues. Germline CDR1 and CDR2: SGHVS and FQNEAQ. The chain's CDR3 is CASSLVPRSSYEQYF. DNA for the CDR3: TGTGCCAGCAGCTTAGTCCCCAGGAGCTCCTACGAGCAGTACTTC.

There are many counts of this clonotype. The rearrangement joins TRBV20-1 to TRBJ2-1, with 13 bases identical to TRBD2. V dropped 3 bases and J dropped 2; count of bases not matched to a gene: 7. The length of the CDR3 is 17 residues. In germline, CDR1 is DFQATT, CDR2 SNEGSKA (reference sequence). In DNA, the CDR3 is TGCAGTGCTAGTAGTACTAGCGGGGGGGGCGCCTACAATGAGCAGTTCTTC. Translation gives CSASSTSGGGAYNEQFF.

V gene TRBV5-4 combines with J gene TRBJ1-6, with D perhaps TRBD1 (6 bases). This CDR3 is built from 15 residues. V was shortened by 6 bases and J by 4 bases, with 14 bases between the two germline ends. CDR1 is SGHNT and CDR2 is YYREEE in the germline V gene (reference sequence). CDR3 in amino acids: CASNKRGAYNSPLHF. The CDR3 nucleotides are TGTGCCAGCAATAAACGGGGGGCGTATAATTCACCCCTCCACTTT.

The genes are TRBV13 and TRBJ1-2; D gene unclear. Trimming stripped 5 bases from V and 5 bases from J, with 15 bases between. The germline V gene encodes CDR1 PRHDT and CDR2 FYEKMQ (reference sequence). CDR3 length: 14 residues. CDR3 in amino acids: CASSNPESVYGYTF. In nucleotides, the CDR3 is TGTGCCAGCAGCAACCCGGAGTCCGTATATGGCTACACCTTC.

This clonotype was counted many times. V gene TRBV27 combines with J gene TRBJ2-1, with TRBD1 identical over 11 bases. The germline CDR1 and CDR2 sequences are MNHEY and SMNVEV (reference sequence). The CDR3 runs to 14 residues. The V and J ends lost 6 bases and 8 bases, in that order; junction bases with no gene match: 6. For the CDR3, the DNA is TGTGCCAGCAGGCGGGACAGGGGGACTGATGAGCAGTTCTTC. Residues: CASRRDRGTDEQFF.

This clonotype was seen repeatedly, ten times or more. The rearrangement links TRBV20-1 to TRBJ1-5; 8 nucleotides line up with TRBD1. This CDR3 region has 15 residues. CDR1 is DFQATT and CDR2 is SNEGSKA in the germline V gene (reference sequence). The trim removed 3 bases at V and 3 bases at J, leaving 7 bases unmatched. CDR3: CSASNRGILNQPQHF. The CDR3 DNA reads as TGCAGTGCTAGTAACAGGGGGATCCTCAATCAGCCCCAGCATTTT.

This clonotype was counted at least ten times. The CDR3, as DNA: TGCAGTGCTGAGCGCGGACGGGGGGGTAATTCACCCCTCCACTTT. It yields the protein CSAERGRGGNSPLHF. The J gene is TRBJ1-6, the V gene TRBV20-1; possible D gene TRBD1, 5 bases. The CDR3 covers 15 residues. Trimming removed 5 bases from V and 6 bases from J, with 17 bases in between. Germline V gene sequence: CDR1 DFQATT, CDR2 SNEGSKA (reference sequence).

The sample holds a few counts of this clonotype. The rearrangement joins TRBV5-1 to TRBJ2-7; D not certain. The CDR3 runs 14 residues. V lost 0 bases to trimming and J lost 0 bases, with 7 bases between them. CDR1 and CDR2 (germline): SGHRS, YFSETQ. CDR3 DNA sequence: TGCGCCAGCAGCTTGGTGGCCGGCTCCTACGAGCAGTACTTC. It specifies CASSLVAGSYEQYF.

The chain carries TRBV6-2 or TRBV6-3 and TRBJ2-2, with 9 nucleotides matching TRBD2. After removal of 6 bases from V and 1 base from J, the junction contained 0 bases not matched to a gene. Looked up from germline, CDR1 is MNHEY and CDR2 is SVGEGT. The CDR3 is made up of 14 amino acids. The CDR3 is CASRAGGNTGELFF. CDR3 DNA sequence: TGTGCCAGCAGAGCGGGGGGGAACACCGGGGAGCTGTTTTTT.

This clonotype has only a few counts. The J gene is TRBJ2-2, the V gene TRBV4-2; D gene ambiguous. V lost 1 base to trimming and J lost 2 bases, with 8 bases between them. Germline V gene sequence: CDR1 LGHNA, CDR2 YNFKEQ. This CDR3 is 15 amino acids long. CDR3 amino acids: CASSQAWGNTGELFF. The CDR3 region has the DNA TGTGCCAGCAGCCAAGCGTGGGGTAACACCGGGGAGCTGTTTTTT.

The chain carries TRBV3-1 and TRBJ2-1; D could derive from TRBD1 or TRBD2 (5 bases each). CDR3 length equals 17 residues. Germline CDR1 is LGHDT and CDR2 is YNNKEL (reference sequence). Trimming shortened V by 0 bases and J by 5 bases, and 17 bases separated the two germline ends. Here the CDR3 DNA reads TGTGCCAGCAGCCAAGAGTTCCGGGACGGCTTGGACAATGAGCAGTTCTTC. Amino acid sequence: CASSQEFRDGLDNEQFF.

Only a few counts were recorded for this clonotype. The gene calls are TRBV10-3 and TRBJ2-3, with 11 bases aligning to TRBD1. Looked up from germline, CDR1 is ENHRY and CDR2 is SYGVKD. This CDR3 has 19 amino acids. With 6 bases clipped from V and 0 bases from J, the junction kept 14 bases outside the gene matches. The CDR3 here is CAIRSGTGGPFQSTDTQYF. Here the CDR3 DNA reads TGTGCCATCAGGTCCGGGACAGGGGGACCATTTCAAAGCACAGATACGCAGTATTTT.

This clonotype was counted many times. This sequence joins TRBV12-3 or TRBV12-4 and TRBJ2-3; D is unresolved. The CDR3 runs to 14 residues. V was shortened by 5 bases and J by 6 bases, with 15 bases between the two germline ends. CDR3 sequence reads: CASSRLKRSDTQYF. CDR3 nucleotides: TGTGCCAGCAGTCGGCTTAAAAGGAGTGATACGCAGTATTTT.